Sequencing of this T cell receptor beta chain was carried out in a study of response to subunit inactivated influenza vaccine. Germline values: CDR1 MGHDK, CDR2 SYGVNS. The CDR3 loop spans 15 amino acids. The ends lost 6 bases at V and 4 bases at J; junction bases unmatched: 4. The study, taken as a whole, reports: Each seasonal influenza vaccination recruits few new T cells, the authors suggested.

TCRdb called the RT-PCR reads again in MiXCR, with one record for every CDR3 protein. The table records 500,000 to 600,000 distinct CDR3 sequences, approximately 13% of them present only once. About this clonotype itself: Antigen: not known. This may be a read error: a much more frequent sequence differs by one nucleotide.

The V gene is TRBV25-1, the J gene TRBJ2-1; TRBD2 agrees at 12 bases. The source material was PBMCs from blood, sampled 45 days after vaccination. This receptor was taken from a middle-aged man who received an inactivated influenza vaccine. The CDR3 loop is CASSATSGGYNEQFF. CDR3 sequence (DNA): TGTGCCAGCAGCGCTACTAGCGGGGGGTACAATGAGCAGTTCTTC.